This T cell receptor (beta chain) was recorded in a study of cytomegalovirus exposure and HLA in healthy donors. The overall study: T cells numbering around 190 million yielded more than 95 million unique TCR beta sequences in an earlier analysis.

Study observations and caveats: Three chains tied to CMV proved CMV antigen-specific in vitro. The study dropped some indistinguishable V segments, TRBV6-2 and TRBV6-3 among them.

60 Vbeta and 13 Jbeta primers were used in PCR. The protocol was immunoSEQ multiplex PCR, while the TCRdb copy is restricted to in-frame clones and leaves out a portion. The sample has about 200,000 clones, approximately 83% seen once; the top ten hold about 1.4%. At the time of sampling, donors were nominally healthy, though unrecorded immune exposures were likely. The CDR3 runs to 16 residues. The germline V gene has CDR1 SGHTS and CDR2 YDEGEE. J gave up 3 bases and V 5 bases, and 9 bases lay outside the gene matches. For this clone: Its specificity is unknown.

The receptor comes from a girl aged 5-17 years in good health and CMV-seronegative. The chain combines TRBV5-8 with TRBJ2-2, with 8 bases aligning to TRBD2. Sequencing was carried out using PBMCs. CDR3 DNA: TGTGCCAGCAGAAACATTCGGCGGGGGGACACCGGGGAGCTGTTTTTT. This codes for CASRNIRRGDTGELFF.